The next 23 T cell receptor beta chains were all read from a single sample in a study of patients and donors after allogeneic stem cell transplantation (dated by TCRdb to the early 2020s). Libraries were made using RT-PCR. Sequenced using a NextSeq 550. TCRdb handled the public reads itself, with Q25 trimming in fastp and clone calling in MiXCR, and kept productive beta chains. Each entry is one CDR3 protein sequence, shown with its most common DNA and genes. Across this sample there are about a million distinct CDR3 sequences, with approximately 19% seen only once. In total, the top ten clones hold roughly 6% of the sample. Sequenced: blood, either unsorted or a sorted T cell fraction (not recorded which). All receptors come from a human donor who was either an allogeneic HSCT recipient or a stem cell or donor lymphocyte infusion donor (not recorded which). It is not recorded whose cells these are; they may come from a transplant donor.

This clonotype was counted a few times. The chain links TRBV5-1 to TRBJ2-3; a possible D gene is TRBD1 (7 bases). The length of the CDR3 is 16 residues. Trimming left V 3 bases short and J 0 bases short, with 14 bases between. Germline CDR1 is SGHRS and CDR2 is YFSETQ. The CDR3 loop is CASSWGGTASTDTQYF. CDR3 DNA sequence: TGCGCCAGCAGCTGGGGCGGGACAGCTAGCACAGATACGCAGTATTTT.

This clonotype was found a few times. The CDR3 nucleotides read TGTGCCAGCAGTATACGGACTAGCGGGGGACCCAATGAGCAGTTCTTC. Residues: CASSIRTSGGPNEQFF. The chain combines TRBV12-3 or TRBV12-4 with TRBJ2-1, with TRBD2 matching over 13 bases. Trimming removed 5 bases from V and 6 bases from J; junction bases left unmatched: 7. The CDR3 sequence is 16 residues long.

This clonotype was detected a few times. The CDR3 protein is CASSATPGQGSYEQYF. CDR3 coding DNA: TGCGCCAGCAGCGCGACTCCGGGACAGGGTTCCTACGAGCAGTACTTC. The rearrangement links TRBV5-1 to TRBJ2-7, with TRBD1 matching over 9 bases. Germline V gene sequence: CDR1 SGHRS, CDR2 YFSETQ. The CDR3 is made up of 16 amino acids. V lost 4 bases to trimming and J lost 1 base; unmatched junction nucleotides: 9.

V and J are TRBV20-1 and TRBJ2-1; 8 bases are shared with TRBD1. Germline V gene data show CDR1 as DFQATT and CDR2 as SNEGSKA (reference sequence). The CDR3 has 14 residues. After removal of 0 bases from V and 9 bases from J, the junction contained 7 bases not matched to a gene. CDR3 residues: CSARDGTGGPEQFF. For the CDR3, the DNA is TGCAGTGCTAGAGATGGAACAGGGGGACCTGAGCAGTTCTTC.

J is TRBJ2-7 and V is TRBV7-9; 12 bases fit TRBD1. Germline-derived CDR1 and CDR2 are SEHNR and FQNEAQ (reference sequence). With 8 bases clipped from V and 0 bases from J, the junction kept 2 bases outside the gene matches. This CDR3 spans 14 amino acids. CDR3 coding DNA: TGTGCCAGCGGGGACAGGGGGCCCTCCTACGAGCAGTACTTC. It translates to CASGDRGPSYEQYF.

This chain links TRBV5-1 with TRBJ2-4, with D tentatively TRBD2 (6 bases). With 0 bases removed from V and 0 bases from J, the gap between germline ends came to 22 bases. The CDR3 length is 20 residues. Germline values: CDR1 SGHRS, CDR2 YFSETQ. CDR3 DNA: TGCGCCAGCAGCTTGGTATCGATTCGTACGACGGGGGTAGCCAAAAACATTCAGTACTTC. Translated, it gives CASSLVSIRTTGVAKNIQYF. Variable domain in full (rest from reference TRBV5-1 and TRBJ2-4): KAGVTQTPRYLIKTRGQQVTLSCSPISGHRSVSWYQQTPGQGLQFLFEYFSETQRNKGNFPGRFSGRQFSNSRSEMNVSTLELGDSALYLCASSLVSIRTTGVAKNIQYFGAGTRLSVL.

This clonotype has more than one count but fewer than ten. The chain combines TRBV6-2 or TRBV6-3 with TRBJ2-1; D possibly matches TRBD1 or TRBD2 (5 bases each). The CDR3 contains 15 residues. The V end lost 10 bases, the J end lost 12 bases, and 28 bases lay between the germline ends. Germline CDR1 is MNHEY and CDR2 is SVGEGT. This chain's CDR3 is CATQYFTQWGYRQFF. The CDR3 bases are TGTGCCACTCAATATTTTACACAATGGGGGTACCGGCAGTTCTTC.

This clonotype was found a few times. The gene calls are TRBV4-2 and TRBJ1-1, with D hard to call. Germline V lookup: CDR1 LGHNA, CDR2 YNFKEQ. The CDR3 totals 13 residues. Trimming took off 2 bases at V and 5 bases at J, with 9 bases between the two ends. The CDR3 region is CASSQFEGTEAFF. Here the CDR3 DNA reads TGTGCCAGCAGCCAATTCGAGGGAACTGAAGCTTTCTTT.

This chain connects TRBV7-2 to TRBJ2-3; 11 nucleotides line up with TRBD2. Trimming at V came to 2 bases and at J to 5 bases, leaving 6 bases not matched to a gene. CDR3 length: 16 amino acids. Per the germline V gene, CDR1 is SGHTA and CDR2 is FQGNSA. The CDR3 reads CASSLFRLAGIDTQYF. CDR3 sequence (DNA): TGTGCCAGCAGCTTATTTAGACTAGCGGGAATAGATACGCAGTATTTT.

This rearrangement joins TRBV27 to TRBJ1-2; 7 bases align to TRBD1. CDR1 and CDR2 from the germline V gene are MNHEY and SMNVEV (reference sequence). J lost 7 bases, V lost 5 bases, and 7 bases had no gene match. There are 13 residues in the CDR3. The CDR3 DNA reads as TGTGCCAGCAGTCCACAGACAGGGCTTGGCTACACCTTC. As protein: CASSPQTGLGYTF.

The chain recombines TRBV20-1 with TRBJ1-5; a possible D gene is TRBD1 (5 bases). The CDR3 covers 16 residues. Looked up from germline, CDR1 is DFQATT and CDR2 is SNEGSKA (reference sequence). The germline V and J ends were trimmed by 4 bases and 0 bases, with 16 bases remaining between them. The CDR3 spells CSATPGQENSNQPQHF. The CDR3 DNA follows: TGCAGTGCTACCCCGGGGCAGGAGAATAGCAATCAGCCCCAGCATTTT.

The V call is TRBV5-5, the J call TRBJ1-2, with TRBD1 identical over 8 bases. Germline assignment: CDR1 SGHKS and CDR2 YYEKEE (reference sequence). The CDR3 is 14 amino acids. Trimming at V came to 3 bases and at J to 5 bases, leaving 6 bases not matched to a gene. The CDR3: CASSSEQGGYGYTF. For the CDR3, the DNA is TGTGCCAGCAGCTCCGAACAGGGGGGGTATGGCTACACCTTC.

V is TRBV6-5 and J is TRBJ1-2, with TRBD1 matching 7 bases. CDR3 length: 17 residues. Germline CDR1 reads MNHEY; CDR2 reads SVGAGI. The J segment lost 2 bases and the V segment lost 0 bases, leaving 9 bases of the junction unmatched. This chain's CDR3 is CASSYSNLPQGNYGYTF. DNA of the CDR3: TGTGCCAGCAGTTACTCGAACTTACCACAGGGGAACTATGGCTACACCTTC.

This chain links TRBV20-1 with TRBJ2-1; no clear D. The V end lost 3 bases, the J end lost 4 bases, and 19 bases lay between the germline ends. The CDR3 is made up of 16 amino acids. Looked up from germline, CDR1 is DFQATT and CDR2 is SNEGSKA (reference sequence). CDR3 protein: CSASNHVKKVYNEQFF. DNA of the CDR3: TGCAGTGCTAGTAATCATGTGAAAAAGGTTTACAATGAGCAGTTCTTC.

This clonotype was detected only a few times. The chain employs TRBV4-2 and TRBJ2-7; D is possibly TRBD1 (6 bases). The germline V gene has CDR1 LGHNA and CDR2 YNFKEQ. The V and J ends lost 0 bases and 1 base respectively, with 16 bases between them. This CDR3 has 17 amino acids. Written as DNA, the CDR3 is TGTGCCAGCAGCCAAGAAGGGGGTTTCACTATTTCCTACGAGCAGTACTTC. Encoded protein: CASSQEGGFTISYEQYF.

The chain carries TRBV2 and TRBJ1-2, with 10 bases fitting TRBD1. The CDR3 is 15 residues long. The germline CDR1 and CDR2 sequences are SNHLY and FYNNEI. The V gene end was trimmed by 4 bases and the J gene end by 3 bases; junction bases not matched to a gene: 5. The CDR3 DNA is TGTGCCAGCAGTGGGCCCGGGACAGGGGACTATGGCTACACCTTC. It specifies CASSGPGTGDYGYTF.

V usage is TRBV6-2 or TRBV6-3 and J usage is TRBJ2-1; the D is unclear. The germline V and J ends were trimmed by 7 bases and 6 bases, with 13 bases remaining between them. The length of the CDR3 is 13 residues. Germline V gives CDR1 MNHEY, CDR2 SVGEGT. Here the CDR3 DNA reads TGTGCCAGCACCACCGATCTGCCCAATGAGCAGTTCTTC. Encoded protein: CASTTDLPNEQFF.

This clonotype has only a few counts. The gene calls are TRBV13 and TRBJ2-2, with D possibly matching TRBD2 (5 bases). V was pared by 1 base and J by 5 bases, with 11 bases between. Per germline, CDR1 PRHDT and CDR2 FYEKMQ (reference sequence). CDR3 size: 15 residues. The CDR3 loop reads CASSLVAPGTGELFF. The CDR3 nucleotides are TGTGCCAGCAGCTTAGTTGCCCCGGGAACCGGGGAGCTGTTTTTT.

This clonotype was counted between two and nine times. The rearrangement uses TRBV5-8 and TRBJ2-1, with D perhaps TRBD1 or TRBD2 (5 bases each). The length of the CDR3 is 15 residues. CDR1 is SGHTS, CDR2 YDEGEE, per germline. V was trimmed by 3 bases and J by 6 bases, leaving 16 bases between them. The CDR3: CASSYGTTGGNEQFF. CDR3 nucleotides: TGTGCCAGCAGCTATGGGACGACTGGAGGCAATGAGCAGTTCTTC. Based on the CDR3 plus reference TRBV5-8 and TRBJ2-1, the full variable domain is EAGVTQSPTHLIKTRGQQATLRCSPISGHTSVYWYQQALGLGLQFLLWYDEGEERNRGNFPPRFSGRQFPNYSSELNVNALELEDSALYLCASSYGTTGGNEQFFGPGTRLTVL.

The gene calls are TRBV6-5 and TRBJ2-7, with 11 bases matching TRBD1. V trimming: 10 bases; J trimming: 3 bases; junction bases outside the gene matches: 2. Germline V gene data show CDR1 as MNHEY and CDR2 as SVGAGI. The CDR3 is made up of 12 amino acids. CDR3 nucleotides: TGTGCCACCGGGACAGGGGGCTACGAGCAGTACTTC. The encoded protein is CATGTGGYEQYF.

The J gene is TRBJ2-5, the V gene TRBV7-8; D is perhaps TRBD1 (6 bases). Germline V CDR1 and CDR2: SGHVS, FQNEAQ. The CDR3 is made up of 13 amino acids. Deletions cut 5 bases from V and 7 bases from J, with 14 bases between. This CDR3 reads CASSKDRTGTQYF. In DNA, the CDR3 is TGTGCCAGCAGCAAAGACAGGACGGGGACCCAGTACTTC.

The V gene is TRBV3-1, the J gene TRBJ2-7; TRBD2 might be the D (5 bases). CDR3 size: 15 residues. The germline gives CDR1 LGHDT, CDR2 YNNKEL (reference sequence). V lost 4 bases, J lost 2 bases, and 15 bases lay in between. CDR3 DNA sequence: TGTGCCAGCAGCCCGGGAATGCGGTTAACCTACGAGCAGTACTTC. This encodes CASSPGMRLTYEQYF.

The sample holds a few counts of this clonotype. This chain links TRBV10-3 with TRBJ2-2; 7 positions match TRBD2. CDR1 is ENHRY, CDR2 SYGVKD, per germline. V lost 7 bases to trimming and J lost 2 bases; unmatched junction nucleotides: 7. This CDR3 has 15 residues. The CDR3 spells CAIKSGGSNTGELFF. Here the CDR3 DNA reads TGTGCCATCAAGTCGGGGGGATCTAACACCGGGGAGCTGTTTTTT.